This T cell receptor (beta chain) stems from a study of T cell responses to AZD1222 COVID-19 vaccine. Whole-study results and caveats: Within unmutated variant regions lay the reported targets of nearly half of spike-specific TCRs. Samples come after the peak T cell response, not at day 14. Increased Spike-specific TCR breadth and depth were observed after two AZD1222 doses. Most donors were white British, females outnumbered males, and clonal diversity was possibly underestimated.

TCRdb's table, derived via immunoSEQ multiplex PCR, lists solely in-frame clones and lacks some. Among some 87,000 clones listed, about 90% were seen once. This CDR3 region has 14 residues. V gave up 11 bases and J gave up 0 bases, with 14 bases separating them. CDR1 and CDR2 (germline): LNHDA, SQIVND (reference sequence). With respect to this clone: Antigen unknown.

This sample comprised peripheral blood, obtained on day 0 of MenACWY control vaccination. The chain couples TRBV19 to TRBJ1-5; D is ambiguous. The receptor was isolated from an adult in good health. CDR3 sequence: CASRGPYSNQPQHF. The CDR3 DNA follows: TGTGCCTCTCGAGGCCCCTATAGCAATCAGCCCCAGCATTTT.